This T cell receptor beta chain stems from a study of blood T cells in healthy people across ages. PCR was performed a second time for about 7 to 11 cycles using a sample-barcoded 5' primer and a J-beta primer mix. Via MiXCR, TCRdb re-called the 5' RACE reads, giving one row per CDR3 protein. The sample shows hundreds of thousands of distinct CDR3 sequences, under 45% of them seen only once. CDR1 and CDR2 from the germline V gene are MNHNY and SVGAGI (reference sequence). Trimming stripped 4 bases from V and 4 bases from J, with 11 bases between. The CDR3 covers 14 residues. This clonotype was observed a handful of times.

The chain combines TRBV6-6 with TRBJ1-5; a possible D gene is TRBD1 (5 bases). This clonotype was obtained from a man aged 60 to 75 in good health. Sequencing was done on a sample of blood. Written as DNA, the CDR3 is TGTGCCAGCAGTTCAGGGTTCGGAAATCAGCCCCAGCATTTT. This codes for CASSSGFGNQPQHF.